Here is one T cell receptor (beta chain) with its context. Its antigen is as yet unknown. The sample has other DNA sequences that encode this CDR3 too. The data stem from a study of cytomegalovirus exposure and HLA in healthy donors. Regarding the study as a whole: Prediction of most subjects' HLA-A and HLA-B alleles by TCR beta sequences was reportedly accurate.

It was with 60 Vbeta and 13 Jbeta primers that the PCR ran. TCRdb keeps only in-frame clones here, not all; method: immunoSEQ multiplex PCR. The table has some 140,000 clones, about three quarters seen once. CDR3 length equals 13 residues. Germline CDR1 reads SGDLS; CDR2 reads YYNGEE. Trimming pared 0 bases from V and 6 bases from J, leaving 7 bases between. This chain connects TRBV9 to TRBJ1-5, with D perhaps TRBD1 (5 bases). The TCR originated in a male donor in good health and CMV-seropositive. The specimen sequenced was PBMCs. The CDR3 sequence is CASSVGGVQPQHF. As DNA, the CDR3 is TGTGCCAGCAGCGTAGGGGGGGTTCAGCCCCAGCATTTT.